Detailed here is one TCR beta chain. The record originates from a study of control samples from healthy donors and cancer patients. V gave up 3 bases and J gave up 0 bases, with 6 bases separating them. The germline V gene has CDR1 DFQATT and CDR2 SNEGSKA (reference sequence). The CDR3 sequence is 12 residues long. This table comes from immunoSEQ multiplex PCR, and its TCRdb copy is limited to in-frame clones, with some not included. This table holds about 83,000 clones, roughly nine tenths found once. The chain joins TRBV20-1 to TRBJ2-7; D is unclear. The receptor comes from a man over 45 in good health. Sequenced input: blood. The CDR3 sequence: CSASETSYEQYF. The DNA of the CDR3 is TGCAGTGCTAGTGAGACCTCCTACGAGCAGTACTTC.